A selection of T cell receptor beta chains follows, all from one sample in a study of blood T cell repertoires in COVID-19. The table came from immunoSEQ multiplex PCR; TCRdb's copy has only in-frame clones and leaves some out. The table shows about 200,000 clones, with around 85% occurring only once. Sequenced material: PBMCs or T cells enriched from blood (not recorded which). These receptors were collected from a man between 35 and 55 years old who had recovered from COVID-19. Each CDR3 is given with its conserved first and last residue. D genes are given only for firm matches.

D	J	V	CDR3	DNA
TRBD1	TRBJ2-7	TRBV10-3	CAISSGQGAYEQYF	TGTGCCATCAGCTCCGGACAGGGGGCATACGAGCAGTACTTC
-	TRBJ2-7	TRBV3-1/TRBV3-2	CATRGLLYEQYF	TGTGCCACCCGAGGGTTGCTATACGAGCAGTACTTC
-	TRBJ2-5	TRBV7-2	CASSLNGDQETQYF	TGTGCCAGCAGCTTAAACGGGGACCAAGAGACCCAGTACTTC
-	TRBJ1-5	TRBV19	CASSIRVAAGRGNQPQHF	TGTGCCAGTAGTATTAGGGTCGCGGCGGGGCGAGGCAATCAGCCCCAGCATTTT
TRBD2	TRBJ2-3	TRBV10-1	CASSVTPGLAGGSTDTQYF	TGCGCCAGCAGTGTTACTCCAGGACTAGCGGGAGGAAGCACAGATACGCAGTATTTT
TRBD2	TRBJ2-7	TRBV3-1/TRBV3-2	CASSLHASGTYEQYF	TGTGCCAGCAGCCTCCACGCTAGCGGGACCTACGAGCAGTACTTC
-	TRBJ1-1	TRBV4-1	CASSQFGFMNTEAFF	TGCGCCAGCAGCCAATTCGGGTTCATGAACACTGAAGCTTTCTTT
TRBD2	TRBJ2-7	TRBV28	CASSPAGILYEQYF	TGTGCCAGCAGCCCAGCGGGGATCCTTTACGAGCAGTACTTC
-	TRBJ1-1	TRBV27	CASSWGGNTEAFF	TGTGCCAGCAGTTGGGGCGGGAACACTGAAGCTTTCTTT
-	TRBJ2-7	TRBV18	CASSLAGTSYEQYF	TGTGCCAGCTCACTTGCGGGGACGTCCTACGAGCAGTACTTC
-	TRBJ2-6	TRBV25-1	CASSEQGTGANVLTF	TGTGCCAGCAGTGAACAGGGGACTGGGGCCAACGTCCTGACTTTC